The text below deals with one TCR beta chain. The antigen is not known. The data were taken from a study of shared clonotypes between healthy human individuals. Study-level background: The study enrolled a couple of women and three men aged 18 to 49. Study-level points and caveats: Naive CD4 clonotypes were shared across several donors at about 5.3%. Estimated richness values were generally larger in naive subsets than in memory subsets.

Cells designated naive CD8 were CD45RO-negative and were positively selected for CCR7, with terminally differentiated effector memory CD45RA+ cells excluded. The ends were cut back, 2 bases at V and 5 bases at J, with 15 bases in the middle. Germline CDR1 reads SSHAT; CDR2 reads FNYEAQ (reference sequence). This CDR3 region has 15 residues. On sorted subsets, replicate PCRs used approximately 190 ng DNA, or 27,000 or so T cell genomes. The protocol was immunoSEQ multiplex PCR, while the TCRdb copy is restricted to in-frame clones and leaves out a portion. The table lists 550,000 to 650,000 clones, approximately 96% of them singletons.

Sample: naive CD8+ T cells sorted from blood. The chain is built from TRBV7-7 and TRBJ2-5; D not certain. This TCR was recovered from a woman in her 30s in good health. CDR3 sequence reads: CASSLYPGPRETQYF. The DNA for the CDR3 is TGTGCCAGCAGCTTATACCCCGGACCGCGTGAGACCCAGTACTTC.